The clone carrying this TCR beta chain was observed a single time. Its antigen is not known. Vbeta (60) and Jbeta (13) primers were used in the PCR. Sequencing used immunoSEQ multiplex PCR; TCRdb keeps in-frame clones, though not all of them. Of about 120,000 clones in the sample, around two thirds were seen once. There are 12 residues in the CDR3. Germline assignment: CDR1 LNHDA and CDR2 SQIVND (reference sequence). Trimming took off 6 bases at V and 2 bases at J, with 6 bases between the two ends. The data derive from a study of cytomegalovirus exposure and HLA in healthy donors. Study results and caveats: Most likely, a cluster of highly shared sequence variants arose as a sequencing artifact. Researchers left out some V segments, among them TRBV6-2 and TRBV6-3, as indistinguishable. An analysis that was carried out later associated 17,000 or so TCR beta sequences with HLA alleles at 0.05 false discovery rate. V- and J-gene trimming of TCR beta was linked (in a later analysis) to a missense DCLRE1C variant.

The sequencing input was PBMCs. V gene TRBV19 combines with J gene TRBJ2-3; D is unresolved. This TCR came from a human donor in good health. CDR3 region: CASRQSTDTQYF. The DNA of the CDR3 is TGTGCCAGTAGACAATCCACAGATACGCAGTATTTT. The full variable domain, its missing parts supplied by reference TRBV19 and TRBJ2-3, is DGGITQSPKYLFRKEGQNVTLSCEQNLNHDAMYWYRQDPGQGLRLIYYSQIVNDFQKGDIAEGYSVSREKKESFPLTVTSAQKNPTAFYLCASRQSTDTQYFGPGTRLTVL.